This TCR beta chain appears in the sequencing data of a study of T cell repertoires in cytomegalovirus infection. Overall study: Based on public TCR beta signatures, there were indications of CMV infection and of a matching HLA type. Study observations and caveats: Pooled public TCR beta family frequency picked out CMV carriers with the relevant HLA. The ex vivo response was dominated by HLA-C-restricted CMV-specific TCR beta clonotypes.

This clonotype was recorded many times. Antigen specificity is unknown. A junction boundary mismatches the germline segment, possibly from a read error. In TCRdb, the reads were re-called with MiXCR into one record per CDR3 protein. The sample contains about 260,000 distinct CDR3 sequences, roughly 13% of which appear only once. The germline V gene encodes CDR1 LGHNA and CDR2 YNFKEQ. The CDR3 is 13 residues long. Sequencing was done on a sample of PBMCs. The chain joins TRBV4-2 to TRBJ2-1; TRBD1 or TRBD2 may be the D gene (6 bases each). The TCR comes from a human donor in good health (CMV status not recorded). Some clones in this sample may be carry-over from other donors' samples. DNA of the CDR3: TGTGCCAGCAGCCAGGGGGGCTACGATGAGCAGTTCTTC. This translates into CASSQGGYDEQFF.